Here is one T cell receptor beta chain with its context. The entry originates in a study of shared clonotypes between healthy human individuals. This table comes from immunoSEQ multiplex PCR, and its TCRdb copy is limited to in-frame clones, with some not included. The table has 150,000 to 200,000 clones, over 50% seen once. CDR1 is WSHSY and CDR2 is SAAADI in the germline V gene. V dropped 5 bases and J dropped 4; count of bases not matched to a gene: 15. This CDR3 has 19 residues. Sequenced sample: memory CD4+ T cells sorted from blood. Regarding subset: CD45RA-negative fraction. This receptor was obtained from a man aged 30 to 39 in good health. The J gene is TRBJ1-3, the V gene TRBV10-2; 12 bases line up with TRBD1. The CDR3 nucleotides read TGCGCCAGCAGTCATCGATGGGACAGGGGGCCATTTGCGGGAAACACCATATATTTT. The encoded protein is CASSHRWDRGPFAGNTIYF.